These 2 T cell receptor beta chains share one sample of origin, sequenced in a study of OX40 agonist ivuxolimab in advanced cancers. Repertoires were generated with immunoSEQ multiplex PCR, while TCRdb's copy carries only in-frame clones and drops some. The sample holds some 80,000 clones, less than 90% seen once. The sample consisted of CD4+ or CD8+ T cells sorted from blood, taken in a trial of the OX40 agonist ivuxolimab. Receptors originate from an adult with an advanced solid tumor such as melanoma, head and neck, liver or kidney cancer.

A single count supports this clone. V usage is TRBV5-1 and J usage is TRBJ2-6; D remains ambiguous. V lost 1 base to trimming and J lost 11 bases, with 7 bases between them. Germline CDR1 and CDR2: SGHRS and YFSETQ. The CDR3 totals 12 residues. The DNA of the CDR3 is TGCGCCAGCAGCTTGTCGTTCTACGTCCTGACTTTC. Amino acids: CASSLSFYVLTF.

V is TRBV18 and J is TRBJ1-2; a weak D match, TRBD1 (5 bases). Germline CDR1 is KGHSH and CDR2 is LQKENI. The V and J ends lost 3 bases and 7 bases respectively, with 9 bases between them. The CDR3 loop spans 12 amino acids. The CDR3 DNA follows: TGTGCCAGCTCACCCGACAGCCGTGGCTACACCTTC. As protein: CASSPDSRGYTF.